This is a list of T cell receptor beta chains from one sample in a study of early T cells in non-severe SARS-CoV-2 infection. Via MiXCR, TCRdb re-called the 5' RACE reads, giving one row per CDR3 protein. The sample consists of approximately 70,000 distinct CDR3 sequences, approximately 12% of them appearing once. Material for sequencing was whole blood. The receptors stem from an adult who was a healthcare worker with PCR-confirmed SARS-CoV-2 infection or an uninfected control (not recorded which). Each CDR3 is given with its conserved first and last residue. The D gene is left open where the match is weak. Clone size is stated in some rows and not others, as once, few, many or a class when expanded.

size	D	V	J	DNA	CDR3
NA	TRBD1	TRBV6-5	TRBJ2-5	TGTGCCAGCAGTCACCTCCTTGGACAGGGACAAGAGACCCAGTACTTC	CASSHLLGQGQETQYF
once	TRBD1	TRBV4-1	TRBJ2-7	TGCGCCAGCAGCCCAGCCCCGGGACAGCCCTACGAGCAGTACTTC	CASSPAPGQPYEQYF
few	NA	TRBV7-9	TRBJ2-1	TGTGCCAGCAGGGTCGGACAGCACAATGAGCAGTTCTTC	CASRVGQHNEQFF
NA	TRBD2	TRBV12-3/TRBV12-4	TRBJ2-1	TGTGCCAGCAGTTTTTTCCTAGCGGGAGGAGTCCCCTCCCGAAAATACAATGAGCAGTTCTTC	CASSFFLAGGVPSRKYNEQFF
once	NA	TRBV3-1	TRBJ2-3	TGTGCCAGCAGCCCCCCAGGGTCTAGCACAGATACGCAGTATTTT	CASSPPGSSTDTQYF
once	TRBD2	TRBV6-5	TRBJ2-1	TGTGCCAGCAGTCCAAATTCCGCGGGAGAAAACAATGAGCAGTTCTTC	CASSPNSAGENNEQFF
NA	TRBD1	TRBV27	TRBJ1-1	TGTGCCAGCAGTCTGGGACAGGGGGGTAATCCTGAAGCTTTCTTT	CASSLGQGGNPEAFF
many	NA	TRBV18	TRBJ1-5	TGTGCCAGCTCCCCGGACAGAACCAATCAGCCCCAGCATTTT	CASSPDRTNQPQHF
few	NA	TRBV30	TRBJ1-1	TGTGCCTGGGGGGTCGTCCCTGAAGCTTTCTTT	CAWGVVPEAFF
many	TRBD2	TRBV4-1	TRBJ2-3	TGCGCCAGCAGCCAAGACCCAGCGGGAAGCACAGATACGCAGTATTTT	CASSQDPAGSTDTQYF
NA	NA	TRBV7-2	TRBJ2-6	TGTGCCAGCAGCTTCGGTGTCTCTGGGGCCAACGTCCTGACTTTC	CASSFGVSGANVLTF
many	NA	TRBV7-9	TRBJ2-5	TGTGCCAGCAGCTTCGCGTACCAAGAGACCCAGTACTTC	CASSFAYQETQYF
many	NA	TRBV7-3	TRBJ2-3	TGTGCCAGCAGCGCTACCACAGATACGCAGTATTTT	CASSATTDTQYF
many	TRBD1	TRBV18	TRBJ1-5	TGTGCCAGCTCACCGGGACAGGGGGCTCCGCCCCAGCATTTT	CASSPGQGAPPQHF
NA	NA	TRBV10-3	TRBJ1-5	TGTGCCATCAGTGAGTCAGGGGGCAATCAGCCCCAGCATTTT	CAISESGGNQPQHF
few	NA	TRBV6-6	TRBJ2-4	TGTGCCAGCACCCCACCGCGTCGTGGGGAAAACATTCAGTACTTC	CASTPPRRGENIQYF
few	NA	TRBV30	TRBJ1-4	TGTGCCTGGAGCCTTCAGGGCACTGATGAAAAACTGTTTTTT	CAWSLQGTDEKLFF
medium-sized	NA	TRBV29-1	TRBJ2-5	TGCAGCGTTGAGTCCGGGTACCAAGAGACCCAGTACTTC	CSVESGYQETQYF
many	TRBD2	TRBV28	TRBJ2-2	TGTGCCAGCAGTTTAACCGGGACTAGCGGACCTACCGGGGAGCTGTTTTTT	CASSLTGTSGPTGELFF
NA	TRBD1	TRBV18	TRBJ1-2	TGTGCCAGCTCAGCAGACAGGGCTCGAAACTATGGCTACACCTTC	CASSADRARNYGYTF
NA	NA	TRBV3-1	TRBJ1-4	TGTGCCAGCAGCCGGGGGAATAAAAAACTGTTTTTT	CASSRGNKKLFF
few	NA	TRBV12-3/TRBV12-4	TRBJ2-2	TGTGCCAGCAGTTCGAGGCTGTCGGGATCGGTCACCGGGGAGCTGTTTTTT	CASSSRLSGSVTGELFF
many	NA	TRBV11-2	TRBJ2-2	TGTGCCAGCAAAGGGATCACCGGGGAGCTGTTTTTT	CASKGITGELFF
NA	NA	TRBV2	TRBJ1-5	TGTGCCAGCAGGATGACAGCCGCAAGCAATCAGCCCCAGCATTTT	CASRMTAASNQPQHF
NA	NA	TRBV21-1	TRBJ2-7	TGTGCCAGCAGCGCATTCCGGGACAGACAGTCGGGGGGGAGCTCCTACGAGCAGTACTTC	CASSAFRDRQSGGSSYEQYF
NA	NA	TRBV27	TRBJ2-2	TGTGCCAGCAGTCCCCACACCGGGGAGCTGTTTTTT	CASSPHTGELFF
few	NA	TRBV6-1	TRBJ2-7	TGTGCCAGCAGTGCACAGGGGGGGGGTTACGAGCAGTACTTC	CASSAQGGGYEQYF
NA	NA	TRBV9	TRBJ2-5	TGTGCCAGCAGCCCCCGTAATGAGGAGACCCAGTACTTC	CASSPRNEETQYF
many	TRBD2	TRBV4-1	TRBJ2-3	TGCGCCAGCAGCCAAGGGACTAGCGGAGACGGCGATACGCAGTATTTT	CASSQGTSGDGDTQYF
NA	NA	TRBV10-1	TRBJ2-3	TGCGCCAGCAGTGAGCCAGGGATGCGAACAGATACGCAGTATTTT	CASSEPGMRTDTQYF
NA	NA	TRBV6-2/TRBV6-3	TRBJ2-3	TGTGCCAGCCAAAGCGGCACTAGCACAGATACGCAGTATTTT	CASQSGTSTDTQYF
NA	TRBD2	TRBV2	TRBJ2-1	TGTGCCAGCAGTGAGCGGGAGCCCGCCTACAATGAGCAGTTCTTC	CASSEREPAYNEQFF
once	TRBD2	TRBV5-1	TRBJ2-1	TGCGCCAGCAGCCTCCGGACTAGCCTGGGTGTTGAGCAGTTCTTC	CASSLRTSLGVEQFF
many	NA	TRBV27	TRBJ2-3	TGTGCCAGCAGTGGGGGTGGGCTGGGCACAGATACGCAGTATTTT	CASSGGGLGTDTQYF
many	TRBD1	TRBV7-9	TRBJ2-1	TGTGCCAGCAGCCTGTTGGACAGGGTATCCTACAATGAGCAGTTCTTC	CASSLLDRVSYNEQFF
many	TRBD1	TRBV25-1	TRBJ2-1	TGTGCCAGCGGCCGGGACAGGGTTCCCAATGAGCAGTTCTTC	CASGRDRVPNEQFF
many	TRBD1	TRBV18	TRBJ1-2	TGTGCCAGCTCACCAGCCAGGGGGAAGAATGGCTACACCTTC	CASSPARGKNGYTF
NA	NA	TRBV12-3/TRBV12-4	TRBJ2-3	TGTGCCATATCCCCACGGACAGATACGCAGTATTTT	CAISPRTDTQYF
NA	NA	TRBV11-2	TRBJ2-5	TGTGCCAGCAGCTTAGATCTTGACGGGATAGGGCAGACCCAGTACTTC	CASSLDLDGIGQTQYF
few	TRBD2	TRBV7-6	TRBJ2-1	TGTGCCAGCAGCCTAGACCTAGCGGGGTCGTGGGTTGAGCAGTTCTTC	CASSLDLAGSWVEQFF
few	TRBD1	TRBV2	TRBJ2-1	TGTGCCAGCAGTGGGGACAGGACTCCTTCCAATGAGCAGTTCTTC	CASSGDRTPSNEQFF
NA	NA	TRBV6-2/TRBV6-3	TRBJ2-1	TGTGCCAGCAAGACCCAGAGCTCCTACAATGAGCAGTTCTTC	CASKTQSSYNEQFF
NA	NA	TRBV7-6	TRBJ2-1	TGTGCCAGCAGCTTAGCAGGGGCTGGTTACAATGAGCAGTTCTTC	CASSLAGAGYNEQFF
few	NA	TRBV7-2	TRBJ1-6	TGTGCCAGCAGCTTAACGTCGCTACCGAATTCACCCCTCCACTTT	CASSLTSLPNSPLHF
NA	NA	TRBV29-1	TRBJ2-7	TGCAGCGTTGCGGGGGAATCCTACGAGCAGTACTTC	CSVAGESYEQYF
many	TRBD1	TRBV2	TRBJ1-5	TGTGCCAGCAGAGAGGGACAGATCGGTCAGCCCCAGCATTTT	CASREGQIGQPQHF
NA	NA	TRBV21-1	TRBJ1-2	TGTGCCAGCGGCCGACAGGGATACGATGGCTACACCTTC	CASGRQGYDGYTF
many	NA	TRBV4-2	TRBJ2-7	TGTGCCAGCAGCCAAGATCGGGGGCAGGGGCCGGTCGAGCAGTACTTC	CASSQDRGQGPVEQYF
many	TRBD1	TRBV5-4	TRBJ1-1	TGTGCCAGCAGCTTGGGAGGGGGCGCGTTCCCTGAAGCTTTCTTT	CASSLGGGAFPEAFF
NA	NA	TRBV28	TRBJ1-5	TGTGCCAGCAGCCTCGGACAGCTAGTACAGCCCCAGCATTTT	CASSLGQLVQPQHF
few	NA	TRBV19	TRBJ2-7	TGTGCCAGTAGTTCGGGAACCCCCTACGAGCAGTACTTC	CASSSGTPYEQYF
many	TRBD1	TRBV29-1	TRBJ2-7	TGCAGCGCATCCGGGACAGCCTACGAGCAGTACTTC	CSASGTAYEQYF
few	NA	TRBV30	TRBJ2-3	TGTGCCTGGGTGACGGGTACTCTTGGCACAGATACGCAGTATTTT	CAWVTGTLGTDTQYF
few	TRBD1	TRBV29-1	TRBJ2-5	TGCAGCGCCAATGGACAGGGCATCGAGACCCAGTACTTC	CSANGQGIETQYF
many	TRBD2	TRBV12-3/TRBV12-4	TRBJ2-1	TGTGCCAGCACCCCAAGCGGGGGGCGGTCGGTTGAGCAGTTCTTC	CASTPSGGRSVEQFF
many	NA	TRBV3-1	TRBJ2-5	TGTGCCAGCAGCGCCCGAAGGTACAGCCAAGAGACCCAGTACTTC	CASSARRYSQETQYF
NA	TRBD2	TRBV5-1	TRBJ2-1	TGCGCCAGCAGCTTGGTGGTAGCGGGAGGCGGACGTGAGCAGTTCTTC	CASSLVVAGGGREQFF
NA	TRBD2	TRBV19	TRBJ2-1	TGTGCCAGTAGTATAGTGTCTAGCGGGGTAAACAATGAGCAGTTCTTC	CASSIVSSGVNNEQFF
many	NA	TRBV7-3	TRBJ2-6	TGTGCCAGCAGCAGAACACCGCCTCAATCTGGGGCCAACGTCCTGACTTTC	CASSRTPPQSGANVLTF